Shown below are 22 T cell receptor beta chains from a single sample sequenced in a study of tumor-infiltrating lymphocytes in localized non-small cell lung cancer. Sequencing was performed with immunoSEQ multiplex PCR; in TCRdb, only in-frame clones are kept and a portion is missing. The data contain roughly 11,000 clones, 84% of them seen just once; the ten biggest clones take up approximately 8.1%. The sample comprised lung tumor tissue. The receptors shown here come from a human donor with non-small cell lung cancer.

This clone was observed once. The chain employs TRBV9 and TRBJ2-7; perhaps TRBD2 as D (7 bases). The V gene's germline CDR1 is SGDLS and CDR2 YYNGEE. The CDR3 has 14 amino acids. Trimming took off 0 bases at V and 3 bases at J, with 10 bases between the two ends. CDR3 sequence: CASSVGGGGYEQYF. CDR3 nucleotides: TGTGCCAGCAGCGTAGGGGGAGGGGGCTACGAGCAGTACTTC.

This chain uses TRBV9 with TRBJ2-2; D not resolved. Trimming pared 4 bases from V and 6 bases from J, leaving 10 bases between. This CDR3 comprises 13 residues. CDR1 and CDR2 from the germline V gene are SGDLS and YYNGEE. CDR3 sequence: CASSPRAAGELFF. The DNA of the CDR3 is TGTGCCAGCAGCCCCCGGGCAGCCGGGGAGCTGTTTTTT.

DNA of the CDR3: TGTGCCTGGAGTGGGGACGGCACTGAAGCTTTCTTT. Protein sequence: CAWSGDGTEAFF. The chain carries TRBV30 and TRBJ1-1, with D perhaps matching TRBD1 (5 bases). The CDR3 has 12 residues. Trimming took 1 base from V and 4 from J, leaving 7 bases between them. Germline lookup yields CDR1 GTSNPN and CDR2 SVGIG (reference sequence). The full variable domain, in which reference TRBV30 and TRBJ1-1 provide the parts outside the CDR3, is SQTIHQWPATLVQPVGSPLSLECTVEGTSNPNLYWYRQAAGRGLQLLFYSVGIGQISSEVPQNLSASRPQDRQFILSSKKLLLSDSGFYLCAWSGDGTEAFFGQGTRLTVV.

This sequence joins TRBV28 and TRBJ2-7; 7 bases agree with TRBD1. The CDR3 has 16 residues. Germline CDR1 reads MDHEN; CDR2 reads SYDVKM. With 2 bases clipped from V and 4 bases from J, the junction kept 11 bases outside the gene matches. The CDR3 spells CASSLPGQEAPYEQYF. The CDR3 DNA sequence: TGTGCCAGCAGTTTACCCGGACAGGAAGCCCCTTACGAGCAGTACTTC.

This rearrangement joins TRBV27 to TRBJ2-7; 10 bases fit TRBD1. The CDR3 contains 15 residues. V lost 4 bases and J lost 4; bases outside the gene matches: 7. In germline, CDR1 is MNHEY, CDR2 SMNVEV (reference sequence). CDR3 amino acids: CASSSAGTGAYEQYF. The CDR3 DNA reads as TGTGCCAGCAGTTCCGCCGGGACAGGGGCTTACGAGCAGTACTTC.

This rearrangement joins TRBV18 to TRBJ2-1; 10 bases match TRBD2. The V segment lost 5 bases and the J segment 8 bases; nucleotides outside the gene matches: 9. This CDR3 has 15 residues. CDR1 and CDR2 (germline): KGHSH, LQKENI. The CDR3 region is CASSSGLAIDDEQFF. The CDR3 DNA reads TGTGCCAGCTCATCGGGACTAGCGATTGACGATGAGCAGTTCTTC.

The V and J genes are TRBV19 and TRBJ1-5; maybe TRBD1 (5 bases). The CDR3 length is 14 residues. Germline V gives CDR1 LNHDA, CDR2 SQIVND (reference sequence). Trimming cost V 4 bases and J 7 bases, with 14 bases left between them. CDR3 sequence reads: CASSRRGAEQPQHF. The CDR3 DNA sequence: TGTGCCAGTAGTAGAAGGGGCGCGGAGCAGCCCCAGCATTTT.

The chain employs TRBV5-4 and TRBJ2-5; D could derive from TRBD1 or TRBD2 (5 bases each). This CDR3 spans 15 amino acids. Between the trimmed V and J ends, which lost 0 bases and 5 bases, there was a span of 14 bases. Germline values: CDR1 SGHNT, CDR2 YYREEE (reference sequence). Here the CDR3 reads CASSLANPGTETQYF. CDR3 nucleotide sequence: TGTGCCAGCAGCTTGGCCAACCCGGGGACCGAGACCCAGTACTTC.

Here the CDR3 DNA reads TGCGCCAGCAGGCTTCGGGACAGCGGATCCTACGAGCAGTACTTC. Translating gives CASRLRDSGSYEQYF. J is TRBJ2-7 and V is TRBV5-1, with 7 bases fitting TRBD1. The V gene end was trimmed by 5 bases and the J gene end by 1 base; junction bases not matched to a gene: 9. This CDR3 region has 15 residues. Germline lookup yields CDR1 SGHRS and CDR2 YFSETQ.

This clone was counted a few times. The chain recombines TRBV7-2 with TRBJ1-4; perhaps TRBD1 as D (6 bases). The CDR3 runs to 14 residues. Trimming took 4 bases from V and 4 from J, leaving 10 bases between them. Germline V CDR1 and CDR2: SGHTA, FQGNSA. For the CDR3, the DNA is TGTGCCAGCAGCTCCCGGACAGATAATGAAAAACTGTTTTTT. Translated, it gives CASSSRTDNEKLFF.

The V and J genes are TRBV9 and TRBJ1-2; D ambiguous. CDR1 is SGDLS, CDR2 YYNGEE, per germline. This CDR3 has 14 residues. Trimming shortened V by 4 bases and J by 2 bases, and 12 bases separated the two germline ends. The CDR3 region has the DNA TGTGCCAGCAGCCCCCAGGACGGGAACTATGGCTACACCTTC. Protein: CASSPQDGNYGYTF. Full variable domain (missing parts from reference TRBV9 and TRBJ1-2): DSGVTQTPKHLITATGQRVTLRCSPRSGDLSVYWYQQSLDQGLQFLIQYYNGEERAKGNILERFSAQQFPDLHSELNLSSLELGDSALYFCASSPQDGNYGYTFGSGTRLTVV.

The V gene is TRBV15, the J gene TRBJ2-1; D is perhaps TRBD1 or TRBD2 (7 bases each). The V end was cut by 0 bases, the J end by 6 bases, with 21 bases between. This CDR3 is 18 amino acids long. Germline V gives CDR1 LNHNV, CDR2 YYDKDF (reference sequence). The CDR3 nucleotides are TGTGCCACCAGCAGAGAAGGGGGCGGGGGAGCGCGGGGCAATGAGCAGTTCTTC. This encodes CATSREGGGGARGNEQFF.

The chain uses TRBV6-5 and TRBJ1-5; D gene unclear. The CDR3 runs to 16 residues. V was clipped by 4 bases and J by 2 bases, with 15 bases between them. Germline CDR1 MNHEY, CDR2 SVGAGI. The CDR3 DNA sequence: TGTGCCAGCAGTTCGCGGACTATACGGGGCAATCAGCCCCAGCATTTT. Protein sequence: CASSSRTIRGNQPQHF.

The chain recombines TRBV29-1 with TRBJ1-2, with a tentative D call TRBD1 (6 bases). Germline V gene lookup returns CDR1 SQVTM and CDR2 ANQGSEA. Trimming pared 4 bases from V and 2 bases from J, leaving 8 bases between. The CDR3 extends over 12 amino acids. In DNA, the CDR3 is TGCAGCGTTGTAGGGGGAAACTATGGCTACACCTTC. It translates to CSVVGGNYGYTF.

The chain couples TRBV19 to TRBJ1-2, with D possibly TRBD1 on 5 matching bases. V lost 9 bases to trimming and J lost 2 bases, with 13 bases between them. The CDR3 is 13 residues long. The germline CDR1 and CDR2 sequences are LNHDA and SQIVND (reference sequence). In DNA, the CDR3 is TGTGCCAGCCTCAACAGGCAAAACTATGGCTACACCTTC. Residues: CASLNRQNYGYTF.

This clone has more than one count but fewer than ten. The rearrangement links TRBV7-2 to TRBJ2-2; TRBD2 aligns across 10 bases. The CDR3 contains 20 residues. From germline, CDR1 is SGHTA and CDR2 FQGNSA. After removal of 0 bases from V and 4 bases from J, the junction contained 14 bases not matched to a gene. The CDR3 region is CASSLAGGDSGGLPTGELFF. In nucleotides, the CDR3 is TGTGCCAGCAGCTTAGCAGGGGGTGATAGCGGGGGGCTTCCCACCGGGGAGCTGTTTTTT. Using reference TRBV7-2 and TRBJ2-2 for the parts outside the CDR3, the full variable domain is GAGVSQSPSNKVTEKGKDVELRCDPISGHTALYWYRQSLGQGLEFLIYFQGNSAPDKSGLPSDRFSAERTGGSVSTLTIQRTQQEDSAVYLCASSLAGGDSGGLPTGELFFGEGSRLTVL.

V gene TRBV7-6 combines with J gene TRBJ2-3; 11 bases are a match to TRBD2. This CDR3 is 16 amino acids long. Germline assignment: CDR1 SGHVS and CDR2 FNYEAQ. V dropped 5 bases and J dropped 1; count of bases not matched to a gene: 5. This CDR3 is CASSPDSGRGTDTQYF. CDR3 DNA: TGTGCCAGCAGCCCGGATAGCGGGAGGGGCACAGATACGCAGTATTTT.

This rearrangement joins TRBV18 to TRBJ1-1; D perhaps matches TRBD1 (5 bases). The V gene's germline CDR1 is KGHSH and CDR2 LQKENI. The CDR3 consists of 15 residues. V dropped 1 base and J dropped 1 base, with 10 bases sitting between them. The CDR3 region has the DNA TGTGCCAGCTCACCACTTAAGGGGCAGAACACTGAAGCTTTCTTT. It yields the protein CASSPLKGQNTEAFF.

The rearrangement joins TRBV5-6 to TRBJ2-7; 9 nucleotides agree with TRBD1. Germline assignment: CDR1 SGHDT and CDR2 YYEEEE. The CDR3 covers 16 residues. Trimming took 0 bases from V and 3 from J; bases not matched to a gene: 7. The CDR3 sequence: CASSLGPGQGYYEQYF. Here the CDR3 DNA reads TGTGCCAGCAGCTTGGGTCCGGGACAGGGATACTACGAGCAGTACTTC.

V usage is TRBV6-6 and J usage is TRBJ2-7; D call uncertain. The V end was cut by 7 bases, the J end by 1 base, with 11 bases between. The CDR3 extends over 13 amino acids. CDR1 is MNHNY and CDR2 is SVGAGI in the germline V gene (reference sequence). CDR3 sequence (DNA): TGTGCCAGCACCCACGCAGCTTCCTACGAGCAGTACTTC. This encodes CASTHAASYEQYF.

This chain joins TRBV19 and TRBJ1-2; D unresolved. The CDR3 consists of 13 residues. Germline V gene lookup returns CDR1 LNHDA and CDR2 SQIVND (reference sequence). Trimming removed 5 bases at V and 6 bases at J, with 13 bases between. The CDR3 DNA sequence: TGTGCCAGTAGTTACAGACCCGAAAATGGCTACACCTTC. Its protein is CASSYRPENGYTF.

V gene TRBV9 combines with J gene TRBJ1-1; TRBD1 might be the D (5 bases). The germline CDR1 and CDR2 sequences are SGDLS and YYNGEE. The ends were cut back, 5 bases at V and 4 bases at J, with 15 bases in the middle. The CDR3 spans 14 residues. CDR3 coding DNA: TGTGCCAGCAGTGCAGGGTATCGGAGCACTGAAGCTTTCTTT. As protein: CASSAGYRSTEAFF.